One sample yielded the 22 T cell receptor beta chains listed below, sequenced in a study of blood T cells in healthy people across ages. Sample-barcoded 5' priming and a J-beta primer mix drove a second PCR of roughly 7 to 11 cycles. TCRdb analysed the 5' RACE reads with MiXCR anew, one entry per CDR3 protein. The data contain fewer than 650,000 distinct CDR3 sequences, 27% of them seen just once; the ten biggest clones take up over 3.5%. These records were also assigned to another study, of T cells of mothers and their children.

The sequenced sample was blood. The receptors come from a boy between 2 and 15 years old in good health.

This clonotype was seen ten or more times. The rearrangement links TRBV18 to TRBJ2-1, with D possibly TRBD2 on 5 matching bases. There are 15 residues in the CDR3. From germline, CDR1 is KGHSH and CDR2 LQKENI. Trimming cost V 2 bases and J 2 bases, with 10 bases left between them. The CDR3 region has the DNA TGTGCCAGCTCACCATCCGGGGAAACCTACAATGAGCAGTTCTTC. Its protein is CASSPSGETYNEQFF. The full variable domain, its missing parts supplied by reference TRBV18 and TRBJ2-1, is NAGVMQNPRHLVRRRGQEARLRCSPMKGHSHVYWYRQLPEEGLKFMVYLQKENIIDESGMPKERFSAEFPKEGPSILRIQQVVRGDSAAYFCASSPSGETYNEQFFGPGTRLTVL.

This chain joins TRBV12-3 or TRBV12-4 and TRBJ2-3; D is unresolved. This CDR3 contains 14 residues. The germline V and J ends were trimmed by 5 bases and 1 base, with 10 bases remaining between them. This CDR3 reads CASSPIVGTDTQYF. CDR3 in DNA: TGTGCCAGCAGTCCTATCGTGGGCACAGATACGCAGTATTTT.

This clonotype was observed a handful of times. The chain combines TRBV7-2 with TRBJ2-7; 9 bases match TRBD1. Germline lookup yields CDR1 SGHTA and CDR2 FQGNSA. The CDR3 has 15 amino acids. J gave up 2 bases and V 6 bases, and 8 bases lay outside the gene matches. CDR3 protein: CASSSPGQGTYEQYF. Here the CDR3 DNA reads TGTGCCAGCAGTTCCCCGGGACAGGGCACCTACGAGCAGTACTTC.

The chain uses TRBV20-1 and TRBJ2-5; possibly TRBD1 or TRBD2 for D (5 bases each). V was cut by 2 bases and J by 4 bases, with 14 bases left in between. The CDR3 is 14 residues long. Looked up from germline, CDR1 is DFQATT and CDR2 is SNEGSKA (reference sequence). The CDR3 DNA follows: TGCAGTGCTAGAAGGGGTGGGGGACGAGAGACCCAGTACTTC. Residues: CSARRGGGRETQYF.

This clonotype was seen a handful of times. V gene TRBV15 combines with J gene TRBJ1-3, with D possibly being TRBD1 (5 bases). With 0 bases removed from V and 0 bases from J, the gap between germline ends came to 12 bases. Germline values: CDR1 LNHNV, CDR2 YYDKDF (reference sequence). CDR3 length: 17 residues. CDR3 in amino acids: CATSRDSAGRSGNTIYF. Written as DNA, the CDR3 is TGTGCCACCAGCAGAGATAGTGCAGGGCGCTCTGGAAACACCATATATTTT.

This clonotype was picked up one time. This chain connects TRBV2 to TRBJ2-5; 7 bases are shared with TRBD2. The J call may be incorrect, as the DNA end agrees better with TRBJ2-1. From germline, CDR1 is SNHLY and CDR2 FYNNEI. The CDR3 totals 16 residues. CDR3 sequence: CASKKGSGRTFNEQFF. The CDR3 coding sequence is TGTGCCAGCAAAAAGGGTAGCGGGCGGACCTTTAATGAGCAGTTCTTC.

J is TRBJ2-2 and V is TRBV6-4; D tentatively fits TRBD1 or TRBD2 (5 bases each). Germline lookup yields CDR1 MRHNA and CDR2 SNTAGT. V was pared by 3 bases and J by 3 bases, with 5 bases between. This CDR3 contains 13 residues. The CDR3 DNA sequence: TGTGCCAGCAGTGAGGGACACACCGGGGAGCTGTTTTTT. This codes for CASSEGHTGELFF.

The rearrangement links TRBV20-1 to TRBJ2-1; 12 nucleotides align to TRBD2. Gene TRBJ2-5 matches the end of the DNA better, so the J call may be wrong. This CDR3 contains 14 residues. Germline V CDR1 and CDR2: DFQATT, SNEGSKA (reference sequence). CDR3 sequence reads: CSAPTSGRGETQYF. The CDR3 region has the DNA TGCAGTGCTCCGACTAGCGGGAGAGGAGAGACCCAGTACTTC.

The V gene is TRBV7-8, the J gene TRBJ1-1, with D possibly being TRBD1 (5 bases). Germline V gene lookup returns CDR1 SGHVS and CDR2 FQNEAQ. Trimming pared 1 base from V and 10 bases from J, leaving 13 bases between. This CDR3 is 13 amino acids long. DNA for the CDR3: TGTGCCAGCAGCTTAGTCTGGGACCTTATAGCTTTCTTT. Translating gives CASSLVWDLIAFF.

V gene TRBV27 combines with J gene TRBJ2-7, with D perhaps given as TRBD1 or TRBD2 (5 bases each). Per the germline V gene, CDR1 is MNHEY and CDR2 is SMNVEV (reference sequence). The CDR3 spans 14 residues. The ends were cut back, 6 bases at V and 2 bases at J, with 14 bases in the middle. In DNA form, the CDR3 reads TGTGCCAGCAGGCTCCGGGACGGGGCCTACGAGCAGTACTTC. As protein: CASRLRDGAYEQYF.

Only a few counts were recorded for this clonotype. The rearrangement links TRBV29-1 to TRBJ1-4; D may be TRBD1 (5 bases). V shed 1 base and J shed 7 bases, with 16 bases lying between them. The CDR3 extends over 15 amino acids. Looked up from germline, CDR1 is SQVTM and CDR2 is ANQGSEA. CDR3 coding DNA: TGCAGCGTTGAAGGTCGGGGCAGGGAGATTGAAAAACTGTTTTTT. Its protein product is CSVEGRGREIEKLFF.

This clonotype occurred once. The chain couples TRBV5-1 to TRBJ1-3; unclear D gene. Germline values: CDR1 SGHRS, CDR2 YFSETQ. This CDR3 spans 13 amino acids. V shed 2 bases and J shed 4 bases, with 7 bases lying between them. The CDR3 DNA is TGCGCCAGCAGCTTCTTTACAGGAAACACCATATATTTT. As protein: CASSFFTGNTIYF.

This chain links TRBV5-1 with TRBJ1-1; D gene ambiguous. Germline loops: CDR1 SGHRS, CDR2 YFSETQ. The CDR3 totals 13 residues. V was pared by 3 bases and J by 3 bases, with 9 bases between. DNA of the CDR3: TGCGCCAGCAGCTGGGCCGGGGACACTGAAGCTTTCTTT. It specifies CASSWAGDTEAFF.

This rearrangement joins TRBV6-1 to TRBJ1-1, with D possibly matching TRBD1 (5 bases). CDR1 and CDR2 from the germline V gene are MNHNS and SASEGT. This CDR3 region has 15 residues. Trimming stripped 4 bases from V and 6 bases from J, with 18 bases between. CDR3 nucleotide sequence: TGTGCCAGCAGTGTCGGGGGAGATCATCTCGCTGAAGCTTTCTTT. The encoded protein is CASSVGGDHLAEAFF.

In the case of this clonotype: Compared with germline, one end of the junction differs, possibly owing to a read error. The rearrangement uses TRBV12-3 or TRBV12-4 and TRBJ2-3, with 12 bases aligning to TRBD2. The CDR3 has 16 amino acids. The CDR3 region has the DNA TGCGCCAGCAGTCGGACTAGCGGGAAGGCGACAGATACGCAGTATTTT. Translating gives CASSRTSGKATDTQYF.

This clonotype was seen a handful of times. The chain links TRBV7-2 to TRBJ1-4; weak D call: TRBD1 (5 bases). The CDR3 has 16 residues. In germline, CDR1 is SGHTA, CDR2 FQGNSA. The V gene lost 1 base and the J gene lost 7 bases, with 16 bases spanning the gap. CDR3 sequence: CASSLESGPLGEKLFF. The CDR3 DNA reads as TGTGCCAGCAGCTTAGAATCGGGACCACTTGGTGAAAAACTGTTTTTT. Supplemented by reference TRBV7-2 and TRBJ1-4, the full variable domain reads GAGVSQSPSNKVTEKGKDVELRCDPISGHTALYWYRQSLGQGLEFLIYFQGNSAPDKSGLPSDRFSAERTGGSVSTLTIQRTQQEDSAVYLCASSLESGPLGEKLFFGSGTQLSVL.

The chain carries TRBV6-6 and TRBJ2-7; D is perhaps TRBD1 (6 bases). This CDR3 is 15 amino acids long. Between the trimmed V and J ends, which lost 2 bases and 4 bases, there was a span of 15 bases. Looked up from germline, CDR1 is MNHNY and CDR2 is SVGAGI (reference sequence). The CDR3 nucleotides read TGTGCCAGCAGTTACGTAAGGACAGTCGCTTACGAGCAGTACTTC. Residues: CASSYVRTVAYEQYF.

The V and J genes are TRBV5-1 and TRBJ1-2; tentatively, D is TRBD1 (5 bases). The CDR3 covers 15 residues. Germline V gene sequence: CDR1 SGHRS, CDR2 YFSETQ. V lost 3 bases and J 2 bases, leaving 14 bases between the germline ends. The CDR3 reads CASSSTVGTNYGYTF. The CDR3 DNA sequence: TGCGCCAGCAGCTCCACGGTAGGGACCAACTATGGCTACACCTTC.

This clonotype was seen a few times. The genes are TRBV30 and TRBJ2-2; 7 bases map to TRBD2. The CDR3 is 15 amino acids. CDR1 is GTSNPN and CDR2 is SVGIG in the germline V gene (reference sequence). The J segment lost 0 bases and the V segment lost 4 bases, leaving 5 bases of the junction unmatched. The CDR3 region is CAWTWGGTNTGELFF. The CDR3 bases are TGTGCCTGGACCTGGGGGGGAACGAACACCGGGGAGCTGTTTTTT.

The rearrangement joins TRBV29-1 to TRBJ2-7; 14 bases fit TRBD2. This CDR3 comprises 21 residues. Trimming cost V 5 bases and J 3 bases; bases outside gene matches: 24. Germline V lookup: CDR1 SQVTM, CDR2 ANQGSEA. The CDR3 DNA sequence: TGCAGCGTTCCTCTTACCGGGACTAGCGGGAGAGACCGGGACTGGGTCTACGAGCAGTACTTC. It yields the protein CSVPLTGTSGRDRDWVYEQYF.

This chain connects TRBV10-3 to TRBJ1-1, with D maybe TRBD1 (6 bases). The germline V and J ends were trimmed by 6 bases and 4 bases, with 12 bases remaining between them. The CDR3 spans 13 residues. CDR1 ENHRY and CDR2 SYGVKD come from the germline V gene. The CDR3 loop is CAIRGGAPTEAFF. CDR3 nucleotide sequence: TGTGCCATCAGGGGGGGGGCGCCCACTGAAGCTTTCTTT.

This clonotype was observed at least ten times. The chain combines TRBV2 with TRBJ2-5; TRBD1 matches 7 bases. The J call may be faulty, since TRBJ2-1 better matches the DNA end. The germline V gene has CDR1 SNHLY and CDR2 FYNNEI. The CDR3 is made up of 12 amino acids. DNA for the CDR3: TGTGCCAGCTCTCGGACAGGCGATGAGCAGTTCTTC. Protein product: CASSRTGDEQFF.